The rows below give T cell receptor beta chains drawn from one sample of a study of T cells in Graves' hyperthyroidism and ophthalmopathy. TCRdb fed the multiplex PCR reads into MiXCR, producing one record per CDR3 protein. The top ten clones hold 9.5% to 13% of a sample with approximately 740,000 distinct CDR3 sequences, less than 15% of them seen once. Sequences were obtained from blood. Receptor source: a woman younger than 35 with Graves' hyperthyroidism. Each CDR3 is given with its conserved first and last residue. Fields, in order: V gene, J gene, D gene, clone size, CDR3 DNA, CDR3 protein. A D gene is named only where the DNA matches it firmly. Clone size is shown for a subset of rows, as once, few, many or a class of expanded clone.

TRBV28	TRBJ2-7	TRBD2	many	TGTGCCAGCAGTTTCCCGACTAGCGGGAGTTACGAGCAGTACTTC	CASSFPTSGSYEQYF
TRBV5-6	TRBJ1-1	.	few	TGTGCCAGCAGCCCCACCCAACGGGGGAGGGAAGCTTTCTTT	CASSPTQRGREAFF
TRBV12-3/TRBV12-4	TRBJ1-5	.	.	TGTGCCAGCAGTTTCAGGAGGGACGATCAGCCCCAGCATTTT	CASSFRRDDQPQHF
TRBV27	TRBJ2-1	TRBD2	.	TGTGCCAGCAGTTCGTGGGCGGGAGAGAACAATGAGCAGTTCTTC	CASSSWAGENNEQFF
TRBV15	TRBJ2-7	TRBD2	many	TGTGCCACCAGCAGACTAGCGGAGGCCTACGAGCAGTACTTC	CATSRLAEAYEQYF
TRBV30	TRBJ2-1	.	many	TGTGCCTGGAGTGCGGGACTGGTCAATGAGCAGTTCTTC	CAWSAGLVNEQFF
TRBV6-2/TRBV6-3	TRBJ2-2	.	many	TGTGCCAGCAGGCACGACGCGGGAAGGACCGGGGAGCTGTTTTTT	CASRHDAGRTGELFF
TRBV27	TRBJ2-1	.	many	TGTGCCAGCAGTTTATCTCTCGGGGACTCGTACAATGAGCAGTTCTTC	CASSLSLGDSYNEQFF
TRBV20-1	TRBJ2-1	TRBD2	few	TGCAGTGCTAGAGATCGGGGGGGGCAGTTCTTC	CSARDRGGQFF
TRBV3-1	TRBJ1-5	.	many	TGTGCCAGCAGCCAAGATTTGGTGCAGCCCCAGCATTTT	CASSQDLVQPQHF
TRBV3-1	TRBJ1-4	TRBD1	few	TGTGCCAGCAGCCTATACCGGGACAGGGGCTGGACTAATGAAAAACTGTTTTTT	CASSLYRDRGWTNEKLFF
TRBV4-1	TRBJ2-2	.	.	TGCGCCAGCAGCCAAGATCCCGCGGGAAACACCGGGGAGCTGTTTTTT	CASSQDPAGNTGELFF
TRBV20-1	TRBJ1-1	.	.	TGCAGTGCTAGTGGGTGGAGGAACACTGAAGCTTTCTTT	CSASGWRNTEAFF
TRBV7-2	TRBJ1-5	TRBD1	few	TGTGCCAGCAGCTTAGTCGCGACAGGGCCATATAATCAGCCCCAGCATTTT	CASSLVATGPYNQPQHF
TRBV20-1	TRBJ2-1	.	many	TGCAGTGCTAGAGGGAGTGGGGGTTACAATGAGCAGTTCTTC	CSARGSGGYNEQFF
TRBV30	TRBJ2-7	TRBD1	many	TGTGCCTACCTCGACAGGGTCGATGGAACGTACGAGCAGTACTTC	CAYLDRVDGTYEQYF
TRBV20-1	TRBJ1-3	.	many	TGCAGTGCTAGCGCGAGGGCTGGAAACACCATATATTTT	CSASARAGNTIYF
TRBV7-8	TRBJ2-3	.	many	TGTGCCAGCAGCTTCGGACAGCCCACAGATACGCAGTATTTT	CASSFGQPTDTQYF
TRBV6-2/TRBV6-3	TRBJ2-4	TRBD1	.	TGTGCCAGCAGTTACTTCTCCCGGACAGGGTTAGCCAAAAACATTCAGTACTTC	CASSYFSRTGLAKNIQYF
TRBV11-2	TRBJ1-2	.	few	TGTGCCAGCAGCTACACACAGGGCGGATATAACTATGGCTACACCTTC	CASSYTQGGYNYGYTF
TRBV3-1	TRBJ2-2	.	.	TGTGCCAGCAGCCTACGAGGGGGGCCGAACACCGGGGAGCTGTTTTTT	CASSLRGGPNTGELFF
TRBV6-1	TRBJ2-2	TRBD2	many	TGTGCCAGCAGTTACGATACTAGCGGAAGATTCACCGGGGAGCTGTTTTTT	CASSYDTSGRFTGELFF
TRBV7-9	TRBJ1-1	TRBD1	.	TGTGCCAGCAGCCTGTTGACAGGGATGAACACTGAAGCTTTCTTT	CASSLLTGMNTEAFF
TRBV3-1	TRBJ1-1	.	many	TGTGCCAGCAGCCGGGGACAAAGGGACACTGAAGCTTTCTTT	CASSRGQRDTEAFF
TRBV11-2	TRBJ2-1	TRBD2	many	TGTGCCAGCAGCCCTCTAGCGGGAGGGTATGAGCAGTTCTTC	CASSPLAGGYEQFF
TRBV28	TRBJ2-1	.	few	TGTGCCCTGGGGAAAGGCTTGGAGAGGGGTGAGCAGTTCTTC	CALGKGLERGEQFF
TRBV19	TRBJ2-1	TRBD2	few	TGTGCCAGTAGTATACCGGGACTAGATCCCAATGAGCAGTTCTTC	CASSIPGLDPNEQFF
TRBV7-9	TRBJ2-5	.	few	TGTGCCAGCGCGAGGGAGACCCAGTACTTC	CASARETQYF
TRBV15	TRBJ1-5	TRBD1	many	TGTGCCACCAGCAGAGATGGGACAGGTTGGAATCAGCCCCAGCATTTT	CATSRDGTGWNQPQHF
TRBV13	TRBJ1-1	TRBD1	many	TGTGCCAGCTCACTCGGACAGGGGAACACTGAAGCTTTCTTT	CASSLGQGNTEAFF
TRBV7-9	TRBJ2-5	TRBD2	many	TGTGCCAGCAGCTTAGGATTTTCTAGCGGGAGTCCCCAAGAGACCCAGTACTTC	CASSLGFSSGSPQETQYF
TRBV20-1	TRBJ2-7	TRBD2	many	TGCAGTGCCTCTGGACTAGCGGCTTCCAGCTCCTACGAGCAGTACTTC	CSASGLAASSSYEQYF
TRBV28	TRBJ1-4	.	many	TGTGCCAGCAGCGGACCGAGGGAAAAACTGTTTTTT	CASSGPREKLFF
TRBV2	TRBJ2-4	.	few	TGTGCCAGCACCTGGACAGTAAACATTCAGTACTTC	CASTWTVNIQYF
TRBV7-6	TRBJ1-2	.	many	TGTGCCAGCAGCTTAGATGTGGGGACGGGAGGCTACACCTTC	CASSLDVGTGGYTF
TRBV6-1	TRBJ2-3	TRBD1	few	TGTGCCAGCAGCGGACAGGGAAGGGCGGCAGATACGCAGTATTTT	CASSGQGRAADTQYF
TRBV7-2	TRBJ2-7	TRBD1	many	TGTGCCAGCAGCTCGCAGGGGACAGGACTTAACGGGCAGTACTTC	CASSSQGTGLNGQYF
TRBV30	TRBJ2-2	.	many	TGTGCCTGGAGTGTACAGAGCGGCGGGGAGCTGTTTTTT	CAWSVQSGGELFF
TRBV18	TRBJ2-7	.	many	TGTGCCAGCTCACCACCGTGGAGCGAGCAGTACTTC	CASSPPWSEQYF
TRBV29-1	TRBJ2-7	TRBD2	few	TGCAGCGTTAACCCTAGCGGGAGTGACGAGCAGTACTTC	CSVNPSGSDEQYF
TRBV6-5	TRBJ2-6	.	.	TGTGCCAGCAGTTCTATTGTCTTTAGTTCTGGGGCCAACGTCCTGACTTTC	CASSSIVFSSGANVLTF
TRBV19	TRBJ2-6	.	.	TGTGCCAGTAGTATCGTCATGCCGTCTGGGGCCAACGTCCTGACTTTC	CASSIVMPSGANVLTF
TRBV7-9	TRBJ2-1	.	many	TGTGCCAGCAGCCGGAAGCGTGCGGGACAGAACTACAATGAGCAGTTCTTC	CASSRKRAGQNYNEQFF
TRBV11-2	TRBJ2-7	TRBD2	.	TGCGCCAGCAGCCAAGATTGGGGAGCGGGATACTACGAGCAGTACTTC	CASSQDWGAGYYEQYF
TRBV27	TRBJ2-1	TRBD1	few	TGTGCCAGCAGTCAACAGACAGGGGGCGCCCCCAATGAGCAGTTCTTC	CASSQQTGGAPNEQFF
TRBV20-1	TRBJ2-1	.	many	TGCAGTGCTTATCTGACTAGTCATGAGCAGTTCTTC	CSAYLTSHEQFF
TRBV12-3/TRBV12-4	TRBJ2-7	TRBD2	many	TGTGCCAGCAGTTTAGTTGTAGCGGGCTACGAGCAGTACTTC	CASSLVVAGYEQYF
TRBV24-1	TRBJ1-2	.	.	TGTGCCACCAGTGACTGGACCGCTGACTATGGCTACACCTTC	CATSDWTADYGYTF
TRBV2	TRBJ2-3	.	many	TGTGCCAGCAGTGAAGCGAATACGCAGTATTTT	CASSEANTQYF
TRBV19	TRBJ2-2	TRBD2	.	TGTGCCAGTAGTACCGGGACTAGCGGGAGGGCCGACGGGGAGCTGTTTTTT	CASSTGTSGRADGELFF
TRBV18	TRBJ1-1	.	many	TGTGCCAGCTCACCCTCCTTTGGTAACACTGAAGCTTTCTTT	CASSPSFGNTEAFF
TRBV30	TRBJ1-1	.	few	TGTGCCTGGAGTTCCCCGGGAACAGCTTTCTTT	CAWSSPGTAFF